The 5 T cell receptor beta chains below all came from one sample that was sequenced in a study of shared clonotypes between healthy human individuals. Naive CD8 isolation took CD45RO-negative cells positively selected for CCR7 and excluded terminally differentiated effector memory CD45RA+ cells. The table came from immunoSEQ multiplex PCR; TCRdb's copy has only in-frame clones and leaves some out. This sample carries about 2 million clones, approximately 95% of them seen once, and the ten largest clones take more than 0.9%. Specimen: naive CD8+ T cells sorted from blood. These receptors all stem from a man between 18 and 29 years old in good health.

The genes are TRBV10-3 and TRBJ1-1; D is ambiguous. CDR1 and CDR2 (germline): ENHRY, SYGVKD. This CDR3 comprises 13 residues. Trimming shortened V by 10 bases and J by 1 base, and 13 bases separated the two germline ends. CDR3 loop: CATLGEENTEAFF. The CDR3 DNA sequence: TGTGCCACCCTTGGGGAGGAGAACACTGAAGCTTTCTTT.

V is TRBV11-2 and J is TRBJ2-3, with 7 bases aligning to TRBD2. The trim removed 4 bases at V and 2 bases at J, leaving 9 bases unmatched. Germline V CDR1 and CDR2: SGHAT, FQNNGV. The CDR3 extends over 16 amino acids. The CDR3 region is CASSSTSRADTDTQYF. The CDR3 nucleotides are TGTGCCAGCAGCTCGACTAGCCGGGCAGACACAGATACGCAGTATTTT.

The rearrangement uses TRBV5-1 and TRBJ1-2, with 10 nucleotides matching TRBD1. Per the germline V gene, CDR1 is SGHRS and CDR2 is YFSETQ. V lost 1 base and J lost 4; bases outside the gene matches: 13. The CDR3 covers 18 residues. CDR3 residues: CASSLSGTGEGYGYGYTF. In DNA, the CDR3 is TGCGCCAGCAGCTTGTCCGGGACAGGGGAGGGATACGGCTATGGCTACACCTTC.

The CDR3 nucleotides read TGTGCCAGCAGCTTGGGTGGGGGGTTCTACGAGCAGTACTTC. Encoded protein: CASSLGGGFYEQYF. The V and J genes are TRBV5-6 and TRBJ2-7; possible D gene TRBD2, 6 bases. Germline V gene lookup returns CDR1 SGHDT and CDR2 YYEEEE. This CDR3 spans 14 amino acids. V was clipped by 0 bases and J by 3 bases, with 10 bases between them.

The chain employs TRBV6-4 and TRBJ1-5, with D tentatively TRBD1 (5 bases). V was cut by 4 bases and J by 0 bases, with 10 bases left in between. CDR1 is MRHNA and CDR2 is SNTAGT in the germline V gene. The CDR3 runs 15 residues. CDR3 region: CASSAVTDSNQPQHF. In DNA, the CDR3 is TGTGCCAGCAGTGCGGTGACAGATAGCAATCAGCCCCAGCATTTT.